Below, 14 T cell receptor beta chains from the same sample are listed, as sequenced in a study of cytomegalovirus exposure and HLA in healthy donors. PCR primers comprised 60 Vbeta and 13 Jbeta primers. Profiling relied on immunoSEQ multiplex PCR, and the TCRdb table lists in-frame clones only, not all of them. This table holds some 140,000 clones, roughly 80% found once. The specimen sequenced was PBMCs. The source of these receptors is a young man in good health and CMV-seronegative.

The table lists this clone with a few counts. The chain joins TRBV6-1 to TRBJ2-7, with 7 positions matching TRBD2. This CDR3 region has 15 residues. V trimming: 1 base; J trimming: 2 bases; junction bases outside the gene matches: 5. Per germline, CDR1 MNHNS and CDR2 SASEGT. CDR3: CASSEGGEGTYEQYF. In DNA, the CDR3 is TGTGCCAGCAGTGAAGGGGGGGAGGGAACCTACGAGCAGTACTTC.

CDR3 nucleotides: TGTGCCAGCAGGACGGGACAGGGTCATGGCTACACCTTC. Its protein product is CASRTGQGHGYTF. The chain carries TRBV28 and TRBJ1-2; 9 positions agree with TRBD1. With V trimmed by 6 bases and J by 6 bases, 5 bases remained unmatched. The CDR3 contains 13 residues. The V gene's germline CDR1 is MDHEN and CDR2 SYDVKM.

The chain has TRBV27 and TRBJ2-7; a weak D match, TRBD1 (5 bases). This CDR3 has 13 amino acids. Germline CDR1 and CDR2: MNHEY and SMNVEV (reference sequence). Trimming took 2 bases from V and 4 from J, leaving 9 bases between them. CDR3 loop: CASSLGAPYEQYF. The CDR3 DNA is TGTGCCAGCAGTTTAGGGGCCCCATACGAGCAGTACTTC.

In DNA, the CDR3 is TGTGCCTGGAGGGAGAAACGAGAACAGGGCTTGAACACTGAAGCTTTCTTT. This translates into CAWREKREQGLNTEAFF. The chain is built from TRBV30 and TRBJ1-1, with D possibly matching TRBD1 (6 bases). Trimming shortened V by 3 bases and J by 0 bases, and 20 bases separated the two germline ends. Germline assignment: CDR1 GTSNPN and CDR2 SVGIG (reference sequence). The CDR3 runs to 17 residues.

V and J are TRBV7-6 and TRBJ1-5; no definite D call. Germline V gene data show CDR1 as SGHVS and CDR2 as FNYEAQ. Trimming removed 3 bases from V and 7 bases from J, with 16 bases in between. This CDR3 is built from 15 residues. The CDR3 loop reads CASSLDQRVAQPQHF. The CDR3 DNA reads as TGTGCCAGCAGCTTGGATCAGCGGGTTGCCCAGCCCCAGCATTTT.

The rearrangement links TRBV7-2 to TRBJ1-2; unclear D gene. V was cut by 5 bases and J by 4 bases, with 14 bases left in between. Per the germline V gene, CDR1 is SGHTA and CDR2 is FQGNSA. This CDR3 spans 14 amino acids. The CDR3 loop reads CASSTINVGYGYTF. The CDR3 DNA is TGTGCCAGCAGCACCATTAACGTCGGCTATGGCTACACCTTC.

The chain recombines TRBV30 with TRBJ1-2; 8 bases line up with TRBD1. J gave up 7 bases and V 3 bases, and 7 bases lay outside the gene matches. The CDR3 loop spans 13 amino acids. CDR1 GTSNPN and CDR2 SVGIG come from the germline V gene (reference sequence). DNA of the CDR3: TGTGCCTGGAGGAACAGGGGGTCGGGTGGCTACACCTTC. Translating gives CAWRNRGSGGYTF.

J is TRBJ1-2 and V is TRBV2, with a possible D match to TRBD1 (5 bases). Germline CDR1 reads SNHLY; CDR2 reads FYNNEI. CDR3 length: 13 residues. The V end lost 4 bases, the J end lost 6 bases, and 12 bases lay between the germline ends. The CDR3 loop reads CASSVGQGDGYTF. Here the CDR3 DNA reads TGTGCCAGCAGTGTAGGTCAGGGCGATGGCTACACCTTC.

The chain employs TRBV27 and TRBJ2-1, with 9 bases that match TRBD2. This CDR3 is 18 amino acids long. The germline V gene has CDR1 MNHEY and CDR2 SMNVEV (reference sequence). V shed 1 base and J 4 bases; nucleotides not matched to a gene: 11. This CDR3 reads CASSLFLAGAKRYNEQFF. CDR3 bases: TGTGCCAGCAGTTTATTCTTAGCGGGAGCCAAGAGATACAATGAGCAGTTCTTC.

The chain links TRBV7-9 to TRBJ2-1; possibly TRBD1 for D (6 bases). The germline CDR1 and CDR2 sequences are SEHNR and FQNEAQ (reference sequence). The CDR3 extends over 15 amino acids. Trimming pared 5 bases from V and 4 bases from J, leaving 15 bases between. The CDR3 DNA is TGTGCCAGCAGCCCGTCCTGGGGGACATACAATGAGCAGTTCTTC. Translated, it gives CASSPSWGTYNEQFF. Supplemented by reference TRBV7-9 and TRBJ2-1, the full variable domain reads DTGVSQNPRHKITKRGQNVTFRCDPISEHNRLYWYRQTLGQGPEFLTYFQNEAQLEKSRLLSDRFSAERPKGSFSTLEIQRTEQGDSAMYLCASSPSWGTYNEQFFGPGTRLTVL.

This sequence joins TRBV7-2 and TRBJ1-1, with a tentative D call TRBD1 (5 bases). This CDR3 comprises 13 residues. Looked up from germline, CDR1 is SGHTA and CDR2 is FQGNSA. Trimming took off 1 base at V and 10 bases at J, with 13 bases between the two ends. The CDR3 sequence is CASSLEGGAGAFF. CDR3 bases: TGTGCCAGCAGCTTAGAGGGCGGGGCGGGAGCTTTCTTT.

This clone was seen more than once but under ten times. J is TRBJ2-2 and V is TRBV28; D may be TRBD2 (6 bases). The CDR3 runs 16 residues. V lost 3 bases to trimming and J lost 2 bases, with 13 bases between them. From germline, CDR1 is MDHEN and CDR2 SYDVKM. The CDR3 DNA sequence: TGTGCCAGCAGTTTTATCGCTAGCGTAAACACCGGGGAGCTGTTTTTT. Residues: CASSFIASVNTGELFF.

The CDR3 region has the DNA TGTGCCAGCAGTACAGGGACAGGTGCCTACGAGCAGTACTTC. It yields the protein CASSTGTGAYEQYF. The V call is TRBV6-6, the J call TRBJ2-7; 8 nucleotides match TRBD1. The CDR3 has 14 amino acids. CDR1 MNHNY and CDR2 SVGAGI come from the germline V gene (reference sequence). After removal of 5 bases from V and 2 bases from J, the junction contained 5 bases not matched to a gene.

The chain has TRBV9 and TRBJ2-5; D is ambiguous. CDR3 size: 12 residues. CDR1 and CDR2 (germline): SGDLS, YYNGEE. Trimming cost V 0 bases and J 10 bases, with 10 bases left between them. In nucleotides, the CDR3 is TGTGCCAGCAGCGTAGCTCCTCGTTGCCAGTACTTC. Residues: CASSVAPRCQYF.